Below, 21 T cell receptor beta chains from the same sample are listed, as sequenced in a study of blood T cell repertoires in COVID-19. Some clones are missing from TCRdb's copy, which holds only in-frame ones; the method was immunoSEQ multiplex PCR. Found here are 110,000 or so clones, 70% to 90% of them singletons; the top ten hold roughly 8.1%. The sample consisted of peripheral blood. These receptors were taken from a woman aged 65 to 85 who had recovered from COVID-19.

V is TRBV24-1 and J is TRBJ2-1; 11 nucleotides match TRBD1. The CDR3 spans 20 residues. Losses at the gene ends were 5 bases for V and 0 bases for J; bases not matched to a gene: 14. CDR1 is KGHDR and CDR2 is SFDVKD in the germline V gene. CDR3 amino acids: CATSGSGTGGLGYSYNEQFF. The CDR3 bases are TGTGCCACCAGTGGCTCCGGGACAGGGGGGTTGGGGTACTCCTACAATGAGCAGTTCTTC.

This rearrangement joins TRBV28 to TRBJ1-6; D is uncertain. The V gene's germline CDR1 is MDHEN and CDR2 SYDVKM. The CDR3 is 14 residues long. V lost 8 bases and J 4 bases, leaving 12 bases between the germline ends. The CDR3 nucleotides are TGTGCCAGCCTATCACCTACGTATAATTCACCCCTCCACTTT. Translation: CASLSPTYNSPLHF. The variable domain in full, completed from reference TRBV28 and TRBJ1-6, reads DVKVTQSSRYLVKRTGEKVFLECVQDMDHENMFWYRQDPGLGLRLIYFSYDVKMKEKGDIPEGYSVSREKKERFSLILESASTNQTSMYLCASLSPTYNSPLHFGNGTRLTVT.

The V call is TRBV25-1, the J call TRBJ2-2, with 7 bases matching TRBD1. With 5 bases clipped from V and 2 bases from J, the junction kept 8 bases outside the gene matches. This CDR3 has 16 residues. CDR1 is MGHDK and CDR2 is SYGVNS in the germline V gene. The CDR3 coding sequence is TGTGCCAGCAGTCCCCGGACAGGCATTAACACCGGGGAGCTGTTTTTT. Its translation: CASSPRTGINTGELFF.

The chain joins TRBV10-3 to TRBJ2-5, with 7 bases fitting TRBD2. Unmatched junction bases numbered 10, after V lost 8 bases and J lost 4 bases. CDR1 is ENHRY, CDR2 SYGVKD, per germline. The CDR3 extends over 14 amino acids. The CDR3 DNA is TGTGCCATCTCCGAAGCGGGGAAGGGAGAGACCCAGTACTTC. Amino acids: CAISEAGKGETQYF.

The chain is built from TRBV5-1 and TRBJ2-1, with 8 bases lining up with TRBD1. V was clipped by 9 bases and J by 9 bases; unmatched bases: 11. Per germline, CDR1 SGHRS and CDR2 YFSETQ. This CDR3 is built from 13 residues. DNA for the CDR3: TGCGCCACCGGGACAGGTGGGAAGGGTGAGCAGTTCTTC. Translation: CATGTGGKGEQFF.

The chain is built from TRBV4-1 and TRBJ2-7; a weak D match, TRBD2 (5 bases). The CDR3 contains 13 residues. The ends were cut back, 3 bases at V and 7 bases at J, with 13 bases in the middle. CDR1 and CDR2 (germline): MGHRA, YSYEKL. The CDR3, as DNA: TGCGCCAGCAGCCATGATTCTCGAGGGGAGCAGTACTTC. Translating it yields CASSHDSRGEQYF.

The V call is TRBV10-3, the J call TRBJ2-7, with TRBD2 matching 7 bases. CDR3 length: 13 amino acids. The germline V gene has CDR1 ENHRY and CDR2 SYGVKD. The trim removed 7 bases at V and 3 bases at J, leaving 6 bases unmatched. CDR3 amino acids: CAINEGGRYEQYF. CDR3 in DNA: TGTGCCATCAACGAGGGAGGGCGCTACGAGCAGTACTTC.

The gene calls are TRBV11-2 and TRBJ2-1; TRBD2 agrees at 8 bases. The CDR3 totals 15 residues. The V and J ends lost 0 bases and 9 bases, in that order; junction bases with no gene match: 7. Germline V CDR1 and CDR2: SGHAT, FQNNGV. The CDR3: CASSLDPAGVREQFF. The CDR3 nucleotides are TGTGCCAGCAGCTTAGATCCAGCGGGAGTACGTGAGCAGTTCTTC.

The chain has TRBV7-9 and TRBJ2-5; 10 bases match TRBD1. J lost 5 bases, V lost 1 base, and 1 base had no gene match. There are 14 residues in the CDR3. Looked up from germline, CDR1 is SEHNR and CDR2 is FQNEAQ (reference sequence). The CDR3 spells CASSLGTGGETQYF. The CDR3 coding sequence is TGTGCCAGCAGCTTAGGGACAGGGGGTGAGACCCAGTACTTC. Complete variable domain (other parts from reference TRBV7-9 and TRBJ2-5): DTGVSQNPRHKITKRGQNVTFRCDPISEHNRLYWYRQTLGQGPEFLTYFQNEAQLEKSRLLSDRFSAERPKGSFSTLEIQRTEQGDSAMYLCASSLGTGGETQYFGPGTRLLVL.

The genes are TRBV18 and TRBJ2-5; D is perhaps TRBD1 (5 bases). The CDR3 is made up of 14 amino acids. V gave up 1 base and J gave up 5 bases, with 11 bases separating them. Germline V gene sequence: CDR1 KGHSH, CDR2 LQKENI. Here the CDR3 reads CASSPLQGGETQYF. The CDR3 DNA follows: TGTGCCAGCTCACCACTCCAGGGTGGGGAGACCCAGTACTTC.

The chain carries TRBV10-3 and TRBJ2-2; possibly TRBD1 for D (5 bases). Germline V CDR1 and CDR2: ENHRY, SYGVKD. CDR3 length: 14 residues. Trimming took 0 bases from V and 8 from J, leaving 10 bases between them. The CDR3 reads CAISESGQQGELFF. As DNA, the CDR3 is TGTGCCATCAGTGAGTCGGGGCAACAAGGGGAGCTGTTTTTT.

In DNA, the CDR3 is TGTGCCAGCAGTTTCCCGAGACAGCTTTTGGCTACGCAGTATTTT. It specifies CASSFPRQLLATQYF. J is TRBJ2-3 and V is TRBV28; a possible D gene is TRBD1 (5 bases). V gave up 3 bases and J gave up 8 bases, with 18 bases separating them. Germline V CDR1 and CDR2: MDHEN, SYDVKM. This CDR3 spans 15 amino acids.

The V call is TRBV6-5, the J call TRBJ1-3; the match to TRBD1 covers 8 bases. The V and J ends lost 5 bases and 3 bases, in that order; junction bases with no gene match: 6. In germline, CDR1 is MNHEY, CDR2 SVGAGI. The CDR3 contains 15 residues. Here the CDR3 DNA reads TGTGCCAGCAGTCGTCAGGGGACAGGTGGAAACACCATATATTTT. This translates into CASSRQGTGGNTIYF.

CDR3: CASSPSRANQPQHF. For the CDR3, the DNA is TGTGCCAGCTCACCTTCGAGGGCGAATCAGCCCCAGCATTTT. This chain links TRBV18 with TRBJ1-5; D gene ambiguous. CDR1 KGHSH and CDR2 LQKENI come from the germline V gene. Between the trimmed V and J ends, which lost 3 bases and 4 bases, there was a span of 10 bases. This CDR3 comprises 14 residues.

The chain carries TRBV28 and TRBJ2-7, with 7 bases fitting TRBD1. This CDR3 has 14 amino acids. After removal of 7 bases from V and 2 bases from J, the junction contained 8 bases not matched to a gene. Germline values: CDR1 MDHEN, CDR2 SYDVKM. The CDR3 loop reads CASKPGTATYEQYF. The DNA of the CDR3 is TGTGCCAGCAAACCCGGGACAGCCACCTACGAGCAGTACTTC.

The genes are TRBV30 and TRBJ2-7; the D gene is possibly TRBD1 (6 bases). The CDR3 is 12 amino acids. Germline CDR1 is GTSNPN and CDR2 is SVGIG (reference sequence). V was clipped by 2 bases and J by 2 bases, with 7 bases between them. This chain's CDR3 is CAWSNRAYEQYF. The CDR3 bases are TGTGCCTGGAGTAACAGGGCCTACGAGCAGTACTTC.

V and J are TRBV24-1 and TRBJ2-3, with a weak D call TRBD2 (7 bases). Germline V CDR1 and CDR2: KGHDR, SFDVKD. The CDR3 has 16 residues. V lost 2 bases and J lost 5, with 16 bases in between. CDR3 in amino acids: CATSDWSGEGKDTQYF. CDR3 in DNA: TGTGCCACCAGTGATTGGTCAGGGGAGGGCAAAGATACGCAGTATTTT.

The CDR3 sequence: CASSHPGTGNRLNTQYF. CDR3 bases: TGCGCCAGCAGCCATCCCGGGACAGGGAACAGATTGAATACGCAGTATTTT. This chain connects TRBV4-1 to TRBJ2-3; TRBD1 matches 9 bases. Per the germline V gene, CDR1 is MGHRA and CDR2 is YSYEKL. V gave up 3 bases and J gave up 7 bases; unmatched junction bases: 14. The CDR3 extends over 17 amino acids.

This clone has just a few counts. The CDR3, as DNA: TGCGCCAGCAGCTTGGCTAGCGGGGGGAACACCGGGGAGCTGTTTTTT. Protein sequence: CASSLASGGNTGELFF. The V and J genes are TRBV5-1 and TRBJ2-2, with TRBD2 matching 10 bases. Germline-derived CDR1 and CDR2 are SGHRS and YFSETQ. Trimming at V came to 0 bases and at J to 1 base, leaving 0 bases not matched to a gene. The CDR3 extends over 16 amino acids.

The chain recombines TRBV9 with TRBJ2-1; 9 nucleotides align to TRBD2. The CDR3 runs 15 residues. With V trimmed by 4 bases and J by 10 bases, 12 bases remained unmatched. CDR1 SGDLS and CDR2 YYNGEE come from the germline V gene. CDR3 sequence: CASSTRREGRLEQFF. The CDR3 DNA sequence: TGTGCCAGCAGCACCCGGCGGGAGGGGCGACTGGAGCAGTTCTTC.

The genes are TRBV29-1 and TRBJ1-1; 8 nucleotides line up with TRBD1. Germline loops: CDR1 SQVTM, CDR2 ANQGSEA. Trimming cost V 4 bases and J 11 bases; bases outside gene matches: 9. The CDR3 length is 12 residues. CDR3 amino acids: CSVVGQGALAFF. The DNA for the CDR3 is TGCAGCGTTGTAGGGCAGGGGGCGCTTGCTTTCTTT.